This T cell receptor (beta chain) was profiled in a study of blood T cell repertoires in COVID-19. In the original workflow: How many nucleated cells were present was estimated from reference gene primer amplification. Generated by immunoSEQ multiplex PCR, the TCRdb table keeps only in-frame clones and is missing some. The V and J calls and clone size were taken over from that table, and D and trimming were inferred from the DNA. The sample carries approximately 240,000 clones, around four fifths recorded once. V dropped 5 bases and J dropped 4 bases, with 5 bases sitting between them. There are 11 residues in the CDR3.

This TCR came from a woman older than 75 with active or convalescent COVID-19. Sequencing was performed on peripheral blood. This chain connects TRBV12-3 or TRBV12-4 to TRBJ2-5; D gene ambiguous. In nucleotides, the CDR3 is TGTGCCAGCAGTCCCCGAGAGACCCAGTACTTC. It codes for CASSPRETQYF.